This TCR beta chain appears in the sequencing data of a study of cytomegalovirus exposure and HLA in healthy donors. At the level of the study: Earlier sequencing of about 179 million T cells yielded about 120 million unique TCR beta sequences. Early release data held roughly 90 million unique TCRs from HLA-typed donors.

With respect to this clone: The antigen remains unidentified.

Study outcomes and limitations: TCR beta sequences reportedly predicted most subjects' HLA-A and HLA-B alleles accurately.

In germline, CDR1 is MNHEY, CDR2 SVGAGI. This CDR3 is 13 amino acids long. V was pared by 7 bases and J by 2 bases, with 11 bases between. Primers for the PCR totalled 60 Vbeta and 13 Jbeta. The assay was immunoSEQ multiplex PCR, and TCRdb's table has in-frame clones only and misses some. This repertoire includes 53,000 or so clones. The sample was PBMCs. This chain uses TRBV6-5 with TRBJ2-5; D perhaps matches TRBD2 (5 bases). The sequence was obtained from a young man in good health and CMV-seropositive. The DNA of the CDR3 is TGTGCCAGCACCCAGACGGGACAAGAGACCCAGTACTTC. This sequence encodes CASTQTGQETQYF.